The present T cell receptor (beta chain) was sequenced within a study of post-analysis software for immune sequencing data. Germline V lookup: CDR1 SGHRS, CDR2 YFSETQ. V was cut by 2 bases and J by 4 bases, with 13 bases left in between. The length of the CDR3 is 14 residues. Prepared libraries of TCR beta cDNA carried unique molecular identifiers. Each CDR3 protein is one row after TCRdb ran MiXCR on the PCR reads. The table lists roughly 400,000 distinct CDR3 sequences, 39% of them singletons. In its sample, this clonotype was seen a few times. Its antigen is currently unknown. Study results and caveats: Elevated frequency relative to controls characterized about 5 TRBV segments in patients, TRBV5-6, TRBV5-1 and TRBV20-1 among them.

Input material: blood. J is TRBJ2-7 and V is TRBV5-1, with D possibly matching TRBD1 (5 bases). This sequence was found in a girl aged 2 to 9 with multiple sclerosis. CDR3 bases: TGCGCCAGCAGCTTCACACAGGAAGGGTACGAGCAGTACTTC. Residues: CASSFTQEGYEQYF. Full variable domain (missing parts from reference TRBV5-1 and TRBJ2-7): KAGVTQTPRYLIKTRGQQVTLSCSPISGHRSVSWYQQTPGQGLQFLFEYFSETQRNKGNFPGRFSGRQFSNSRSEMNVSTLELGDSALYLCASSFTQEGYEQYFGPGTRLTVT.